The rows below give T cell receptor beta chains drawn from one sample of a study of blood T cell repertoires in COVID-19. Clones were read by immunoSEQ multiplex PCR, and TCRdb kept only the in-frame ones, dropping some. The profile shows approximately 38,000 clones, about 90% of them singletons. Specimen: peripheral blood. The source is a woman older than 75 with acute or convalescent COVID-19. Both conserved end residues are part of each CDR3. D genes are given only for firm matches. Size is stated for part of the rows, as once, few or many counts, or as a class when the clone is expanded.

clone_size	d_call	v_call	j_call	cdr3_aa	cdr3_nt
NA	NA	TRBV11-1	TRBJ1-1	CASSSYRMNTEAFF	TGTGCCAGCAGCTCGTACAGAATGAACACTGAAGCTTTCTTT
NA	NA	TRBV28	TRBJ1-6	CASSLWQGLPYNSPLHF	TGTGCCAGCAGCCTATGGCAGGGGCTACCCTATAATTCACCCCTCCACTTT
NA	NA	TRBV10-2	TRBJ1-3	CASKRQGAGNTIYF	TGCGCCAGCAAACGTCAAGGGGCTGGAAACACCATATATTTT
NA	NA	TRBV5-5	TRBJ1-6	CASSTTGYSSYNSPLHF	TGTGCCAGCAGCACGACAGGTTATAGCTCCTATAATTCACCCCTCCACTTT
NA	TRBD2	TRBV7-9	TRBJ2-7	CASSTTGLVTLEQYF	TGTGCCAGCAGCACTACGGGACTAGTGACGCTTGAGCAGTACTTC
NA	TRBD2	TRBV2	TRBJ2-1	CASFPLAGYNEQFF	TGTGCCAGCTTCCCCTTAGCGGGATACAATGAGCAGTTCTTC
few	TRBD1	TRBV7-9	TRBJ1-2	CASSLGQGPYGYTF	TGTGCCAGCAGCCTCGGACAGGGCCCCTATGGCTACACCTTC
NA	NA	TRBV3-1/TRBV3-2	TRBJ1-1	CASSQGGLGTEAFF	TGTGCCAGCAGCCAGGGGGGACTGGGCACTGAAGCTTTCTTT
NA	TRBD1	TRBV4-1	TRBJ1-2	CASSSGTGDYGYTF	TGCGCCAGCAGCTCGGGGACAGGAGACTATGGCTACACCTTC
NA	TRBD2	TRBV11-2	TRBJ2-7	CASSSLRTSGIYEQYF	TGTGCCAGCAGCTCGCTGCGGACTAGCGGGATCTACGAGCAGTACTTC